What follows is one T cell receptor (beta chain) and its context. The data originate from a study of blood T cell repertoires in COVID-19. Study-wide background: Whether acute or convalescent, the COVID-19 samples came from the United States, Italy and Spain.

This table comes from immunoSEQ multiplex PCR, and its TCRdb copy is limited to in-frame clones, with some not included. The sample has approximately 290,000 clones; roughly 84% are singletons. This CDR3 is 14 amino acids long. J gave up 5 bases and V 0 bases, and 3 bases lay outside the gene matches. Germline V gene data show CDR1 as MNHEY and CDR2 as SMNVEV (reference sequence). The receptor was derived from a person aged 65 to 85 with COVID-19, enrolled during active disease. Sequences were obtained from peripheral blood. The chain links TRBV27 to TRBJ2-5; TRBD2 agrees at 7 bases. The CDR3 DNA reads as TGTGCCAGCAGTTTATCGTGGGGGGGGGAGACCCAGTACTTC. Translation: CASSLSWGGETQYF.